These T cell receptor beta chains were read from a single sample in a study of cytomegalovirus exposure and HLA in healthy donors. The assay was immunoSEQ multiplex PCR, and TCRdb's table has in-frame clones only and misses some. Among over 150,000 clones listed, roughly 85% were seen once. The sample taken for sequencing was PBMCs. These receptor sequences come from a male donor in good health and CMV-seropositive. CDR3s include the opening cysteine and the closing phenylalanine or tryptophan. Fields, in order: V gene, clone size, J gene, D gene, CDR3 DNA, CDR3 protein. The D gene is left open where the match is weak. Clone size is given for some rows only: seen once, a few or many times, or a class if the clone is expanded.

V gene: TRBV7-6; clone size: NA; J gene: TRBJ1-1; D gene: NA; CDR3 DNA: TGTGCCAGCAGCTTAGAAGGGGCGACGAACACTGAAGCTTTCTTT; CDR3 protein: CASSLEGATNTEAFF
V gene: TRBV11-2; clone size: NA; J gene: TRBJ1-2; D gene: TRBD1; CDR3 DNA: TGTGCCAGCAGCCTTACAGGGGGAGATGGCTACACCTTC; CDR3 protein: CASSLTGGDGYTF
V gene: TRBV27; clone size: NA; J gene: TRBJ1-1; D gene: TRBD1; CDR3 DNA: TGTGCCAGCAGTGTACAGGGGTTGAACACTGAAGCTTTCTTT; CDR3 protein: CASSVQGLNTEAFF
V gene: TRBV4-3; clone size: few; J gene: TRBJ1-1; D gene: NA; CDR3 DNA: TGCGCCAGCAGCCCGTTCGGGGTTTCAGGGGCAGGCACTGAAGCTTTCTTT; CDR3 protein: CASSPFGVSGAGTEAFF
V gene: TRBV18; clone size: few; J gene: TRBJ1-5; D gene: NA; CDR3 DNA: TGTGCCAGCTCACCAGGGCAGGGGACGGGGCAGCCCCAGCATTTT; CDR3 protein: CASSPGQGTGQPQHF
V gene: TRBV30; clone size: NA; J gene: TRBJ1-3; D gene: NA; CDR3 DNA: TGTGCCTGGCGCCAGGGCTCTGGAAACACCATATATTTT; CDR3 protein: CAWRQGSGNTIYF
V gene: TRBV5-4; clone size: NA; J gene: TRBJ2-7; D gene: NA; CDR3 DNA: TGTGCCAGCAGCTCCGACAGAGCCTACGAGCAGTACTTC; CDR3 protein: CASSSDRAYEQYF
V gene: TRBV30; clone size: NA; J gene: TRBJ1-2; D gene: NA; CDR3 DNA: TGTGCCTGGAGTTTTGGAGATGGCTACACCTTC; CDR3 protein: CAWSFGDGYTF
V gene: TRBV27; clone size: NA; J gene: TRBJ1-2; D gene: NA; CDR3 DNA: TGTGCCAGCAGTTTCTCGGGCTATGGCTACACCTTC; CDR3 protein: CASSFSGYGYTF
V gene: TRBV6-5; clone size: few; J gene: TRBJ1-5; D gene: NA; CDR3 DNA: TGTGCCAGCAGTATGGCGGGGGAAGGCAATCAGCCCCAGCATTTT; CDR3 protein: CASSMAGEGNQPQHF
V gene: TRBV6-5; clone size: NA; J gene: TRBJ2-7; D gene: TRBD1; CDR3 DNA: TGTGCCAGCAGTTTCGCCCGGGACAGCTACGAGCAGTACTTC; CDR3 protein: CASSFARDSYEQYF
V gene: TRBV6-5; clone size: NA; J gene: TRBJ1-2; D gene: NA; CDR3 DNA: TGTGCCAGCAGTCAATTACAGGGTTATGGCTACACCTTC; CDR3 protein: CASSQLQGYGYTF
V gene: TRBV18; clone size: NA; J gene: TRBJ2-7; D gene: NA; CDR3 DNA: TGTGCCAGCTCACCAACAAGGGGTCTTACCTACGAGCAGTACTTC; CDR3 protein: CASSPTRGLTYEQYF
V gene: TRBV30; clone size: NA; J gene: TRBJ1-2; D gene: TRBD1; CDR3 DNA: TGTGCCTGGAGAAGCCCGACAGGGCGCGGAGGCTACACCTTC; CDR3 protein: CAWRSPTGRGGYTF